The 3 T cell receptor beta chains in this list originate from one sample, sequenced in a study of T cell responses to AZD1222 COVID-19 vaccine. TCRdb keeps only in-frame clones here, not all; method: immunoSEQ multiplex PCR. The table lists about 99,000 clones, roughly 90% of them singletons. The material was peripheral blood, obtained on day 0 of AZD1222 vaccination. These receptors originate from an adult in good health.

This chain links TRBV18 with TRBJ1-2, with a weak D call TRBD1 (6 bases). With 1 base removed from V and 5 bases from J, the gap between germline ends came to 11 bases. The CDR3 loop spans 14 amino acids. CDR1 KGHSH and CDR2 LQKENI come from the germline V gene. CDR3 protein: CASSPQRQEYGYTF. CDR3 DNA: TGTGCCAGCTCACCACAGAGACAGGAGTATGGCTACACCTTC.

This chain uses TRBV5-4 with TRBJ1-6, with 10 bases fitting TRBD1. The CDR3 consists of 15 residues. Germline V gives CDR1 SGHNT, CDR2 YYREEE (reference sequence). J lost 9 bases, V lost 5 bases, and 8 bases had no gene match. This CDR3 reads CASRRDRGLSSPLHF. For the CDR3, the DNA is TGTGCCAGCAGACGGGACAGGGGTTTGAGTTCACCCCTCCACTTT.

The chain is built from TRBV24-1 and TRBJ2-1; TRBD2 agrees at 9 bases. This CDR3 is built from 16 residues. CDR1 and CDR2 from the germline V gene are KGHDR and SFDVKD. V was pared by 0 bases and J by 3 bases, with 2 bases of the junction left unmatched. The CDR3 loop is CATSDLAGGDYNEQFF. As DNA, the CDR3 is TGTGCCACCAGTGATTTGGCGGGAGGGGACTACAATGAGCAGTTCTTC.